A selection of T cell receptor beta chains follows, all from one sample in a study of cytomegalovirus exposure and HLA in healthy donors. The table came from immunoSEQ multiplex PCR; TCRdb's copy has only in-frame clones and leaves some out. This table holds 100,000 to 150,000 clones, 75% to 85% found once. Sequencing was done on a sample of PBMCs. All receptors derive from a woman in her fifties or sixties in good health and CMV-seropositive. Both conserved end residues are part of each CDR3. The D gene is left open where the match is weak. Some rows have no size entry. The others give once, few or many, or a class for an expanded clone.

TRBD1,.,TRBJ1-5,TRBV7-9,TGTGCCAGCGGCTCGACAGGGGCCGGTTATAGCAATCAGCCCCAGCATTTT,CASGSTGAGYSNQPQHF
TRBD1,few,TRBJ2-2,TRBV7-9,TGTGCCATAACCCGGACCGGGACAGTGAACACCGGGGAGCTGTTTTTT,CAITRTGTVNTGELFF
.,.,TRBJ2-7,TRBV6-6,TGTGCCAGCAGTTATGGTGTCGGGAGATCCTACGAGCAGTACTTC,CASSYGVGRSYEQYF
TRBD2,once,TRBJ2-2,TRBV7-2,TGTGCCAGCAGCTTTTGGAGGACTAGCGGGAATACAGCCGGGGAGCTGTTTTTT,CASSFWRTSGNTAGELFF
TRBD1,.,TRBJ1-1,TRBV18,TGTGCCAGCTCTCGGGACAGGGACACTGAAGCTTTCTTT,CASSRDRDTEAFF
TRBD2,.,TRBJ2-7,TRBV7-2,TGTGCCAGCAGCTTAATAGGGACTAGTCGAATGGGCTGGACTTACGAGCAGTACTTC,CASSLIGTSRMGWTYEQYF
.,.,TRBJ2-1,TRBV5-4,TGTGCCAGCAGCTTGGGGGGGGGCTATTACAATGAGCAGTTCTTC,CASSLGGGYYNEQFF
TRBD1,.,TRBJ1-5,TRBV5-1,TGCGCCAGCAGCTTGGTTTCTCCGGGACAGGGGGCTCATCAGCCCCAGCATTTT,CASSLVSPGQGAHQPQHF
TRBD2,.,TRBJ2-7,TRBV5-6,TGTGCCAGCAGCCCCCCGGCTGGGACTAGCGGGAGTGGTCCCTACGAGCAGTACTTC,CASSPPAGTSGSGPYEQYF
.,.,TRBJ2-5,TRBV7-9,TGTGCCAGCAGCTTTCAGTCAGATACACAAGAGACCCAGTACTTC,CASSFQSDTQETQYF
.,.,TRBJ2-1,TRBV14,TGTGCCAGCAGCCAAGATTCGTGGAGCTCCTACAATGAGCAGTTCTTC,CASSQDSWSSYNEQFF
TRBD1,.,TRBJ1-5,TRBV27,TGTGCCAGCAGTTTATCGGGGACAGCTTATAGCAATCAGCCCCAGCATTTT,CASSLSGTAYSNQPQHF
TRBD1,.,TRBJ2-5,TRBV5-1,TGCGCCAGCAGCCCGTTCGGACAGGGACGGAGAGAGACCCAGTACTTC,CASSPFGQGRRETQYF
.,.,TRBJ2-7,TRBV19,TGTGCCAGTAGTATCCAGGGTCGAAGCTCCTACGAGCAGTACTTC,CASSIQGRSSYEQYF
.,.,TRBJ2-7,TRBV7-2,TGTGCCAGCAGCTTACGGGACACCAGTTACGAGCAGTACTTC,CASSLRDTSYEQYF
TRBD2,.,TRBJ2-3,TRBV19,TGTGCCAGTAGTCCCGTAGCGGGGGTCCCAGATACGCAGTATTTT,CASSPVAGVPDTQYF
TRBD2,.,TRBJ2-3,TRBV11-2,TGTGCCAGCAGCTTAAGCCCGGGAGGGTGGGTTGCAGATACGCAGTATTTT,CASSLSPGGWVADTQYF
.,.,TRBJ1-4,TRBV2,TGTGCCAGCGGGGAGTCGGGGTTCTCTAATGAAAAACTGTTTTTT,CASGESGFSNEKLFF